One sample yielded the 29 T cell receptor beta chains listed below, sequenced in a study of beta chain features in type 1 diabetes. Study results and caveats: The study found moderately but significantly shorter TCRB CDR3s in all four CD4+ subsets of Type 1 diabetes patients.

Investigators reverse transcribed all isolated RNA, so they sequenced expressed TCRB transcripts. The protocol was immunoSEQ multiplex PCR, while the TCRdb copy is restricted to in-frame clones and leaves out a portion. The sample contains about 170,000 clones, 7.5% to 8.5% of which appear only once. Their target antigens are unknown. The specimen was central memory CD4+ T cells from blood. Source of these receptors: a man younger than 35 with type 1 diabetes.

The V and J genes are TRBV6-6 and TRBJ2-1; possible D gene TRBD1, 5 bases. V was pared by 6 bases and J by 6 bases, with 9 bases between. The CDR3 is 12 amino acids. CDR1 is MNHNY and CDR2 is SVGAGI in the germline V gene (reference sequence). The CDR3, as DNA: TGTGCCAGCAGATCCCAGGGCAATGAGCAGTTCTTC. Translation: CASRSQGNEQFF.

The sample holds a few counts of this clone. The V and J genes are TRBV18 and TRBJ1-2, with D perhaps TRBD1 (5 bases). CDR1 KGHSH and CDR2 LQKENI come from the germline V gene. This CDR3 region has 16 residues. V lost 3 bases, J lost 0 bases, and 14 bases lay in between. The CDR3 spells CASSPPGTGANYGYTF. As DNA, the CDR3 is TGTGCCAGCTCACCCCCCGGGACGGGAGCTAACTATGGCTACACCTTC.

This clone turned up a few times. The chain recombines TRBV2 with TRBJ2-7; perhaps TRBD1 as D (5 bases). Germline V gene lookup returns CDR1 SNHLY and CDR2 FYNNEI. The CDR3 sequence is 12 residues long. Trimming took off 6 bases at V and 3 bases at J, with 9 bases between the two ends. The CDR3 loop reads CASRDTFYEQYF. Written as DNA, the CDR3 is TGTGCCAGCAGGGACACTTTCTACGAGCAGTACTTC.

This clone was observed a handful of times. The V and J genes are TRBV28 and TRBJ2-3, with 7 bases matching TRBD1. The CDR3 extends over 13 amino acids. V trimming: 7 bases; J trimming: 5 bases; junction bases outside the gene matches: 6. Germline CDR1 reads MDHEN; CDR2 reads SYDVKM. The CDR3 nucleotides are TGTGCCAGCACTGCCCCAGGGGGAGATACGCAGTATTTT. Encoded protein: CASTAPGGDTQYF.

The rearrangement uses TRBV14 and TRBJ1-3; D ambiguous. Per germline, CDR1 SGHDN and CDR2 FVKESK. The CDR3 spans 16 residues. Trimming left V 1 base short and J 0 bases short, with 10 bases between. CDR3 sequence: CASSQVRGLSGNTIYF. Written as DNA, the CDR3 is TGTGCCAGCAGCCAAGTCAGAGGGCTCTCTGGAAACACCATATATTTT.

CDR3 DNA: TGTGCCAGTAGACGGACAGGCCAACAAGAGACCCAGTACTTC. Its protein is CASRRTGQQETQYF. This chain links TRBV19 with TRBJ2-5; 7 bases line up with TRBD1. This CDR3 comprises 14 residues. The J segment lost 2 bases and the V segment lost 6 bases, leaving 6 bases of the junction unmatched. Germline V gene sequence: CDR1 LNHDA, CDR2 SQIVND (reference sequence).

CDR3 region: CASSSAGDEQFF. In DNA, the CDR3 is TGTGCCAGCAGCTCCGCGGGGGATGAGCAGTTCTTC. This sequence joins TRBV7-9 and TRBJ2-1; 7 bases match TRBD2. The V segment lost 4 bases and the J segment 8 bases; nucleotides outside the gene matches: 2. The germline CDR1 and CDR2 sequences are SEHNR and FQNEAQ (reference sequence). The CDR3 spans 12 residues. Looking up the rest from reference TRBV7-9 and TRBJ2-1 gives the full variable domain: DTGVSQNPRHKITKRGQNVTFRCDPISEHNRLYWYRQTLGQGPEFLTYFQNEAQLEKSRLLSDRFSAERPKGSFSTLEIQRTEQGDSAMYLCASSSAGDEQFFGPGTRLTVL.

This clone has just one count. As DNA, the CDR3 is TGTGCCACCAGCAGATCTACTAGCGCCGGAACTAGCACAGATACGCAGTATTTT. As protein: CATSRSTSAGTSTDTQYF. This chain joins TRBV15 and TRBJ2-3; 7 positions agree with TRBD2. This CDR3 is 18 amino acids long. CDR1 is LNHNV, CDR2 YYDKDF, per germline (reference sequence). V was pared by 2 bases and J by 0 bases, with 11 bases of the junction left unmatched.

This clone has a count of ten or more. The CDR3 reads CASSSTTDTGELFF. The CDR3 DNA reads as TGTGCCAGCTCATCAACGACAGACACCGGGGAGCTGTTTTTT. This sequence joins TRBV18 and TRBJ2-2; D perhaps matches TRBD1 (5 bases). V dropped 5 bases and J dropped 3 bases, with 10 bases sitting between them. Germline V lookup: CDR1 KGHSH, CDR2 LQKENI. The CDR3 has 14 residues.

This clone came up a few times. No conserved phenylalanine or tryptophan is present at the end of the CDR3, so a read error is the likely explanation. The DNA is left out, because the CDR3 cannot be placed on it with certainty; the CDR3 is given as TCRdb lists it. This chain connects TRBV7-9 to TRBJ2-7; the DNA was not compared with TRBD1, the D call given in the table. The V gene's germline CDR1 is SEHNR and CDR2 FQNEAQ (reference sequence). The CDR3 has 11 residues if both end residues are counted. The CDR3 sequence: CASSPAPGQVS.

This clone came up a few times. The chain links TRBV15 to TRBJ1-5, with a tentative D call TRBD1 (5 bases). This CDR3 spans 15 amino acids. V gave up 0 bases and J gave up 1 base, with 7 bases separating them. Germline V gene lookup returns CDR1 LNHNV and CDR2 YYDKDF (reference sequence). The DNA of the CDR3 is TGTGCCACCAGCAGAGAGGGGCTGAGCAATCAGCCCCAGCATTTT. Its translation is CATSREGLSNQPQHF.

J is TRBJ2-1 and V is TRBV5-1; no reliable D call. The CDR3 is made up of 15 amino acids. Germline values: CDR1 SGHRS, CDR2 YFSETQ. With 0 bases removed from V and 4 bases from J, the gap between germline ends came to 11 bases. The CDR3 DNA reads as TGCGCCAGCAGCTTGGATGGGCAGGCGTACAATGAGCAGTTCTTC. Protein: CASSLDGQAYNEQFF. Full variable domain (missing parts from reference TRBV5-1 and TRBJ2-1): KAGVTQTPRYLIKTRGQQVTLSCSPISGHRSVSWYQQTPGQGLQFLFEYFSETQRNKGNFPGRFSGRQFSNSRSEMNVSTLELGDSALYLCASSLDGQAYNEQFFGPGTRLTVL.

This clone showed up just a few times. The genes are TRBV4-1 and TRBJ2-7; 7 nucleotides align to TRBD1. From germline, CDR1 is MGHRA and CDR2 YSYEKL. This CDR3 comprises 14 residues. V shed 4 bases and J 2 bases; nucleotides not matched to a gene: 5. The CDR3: CASSPADRAYEQYF. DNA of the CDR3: TGCGCCAGCAGCCCCGCCGACAGGGCCTACGAGCAGTACTTC.

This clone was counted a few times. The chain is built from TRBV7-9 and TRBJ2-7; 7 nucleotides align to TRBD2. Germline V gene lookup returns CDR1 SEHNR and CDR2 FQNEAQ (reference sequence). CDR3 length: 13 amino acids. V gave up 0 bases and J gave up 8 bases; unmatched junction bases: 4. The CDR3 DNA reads TGTGCCAGCAGCTTAGCGGCTAGCGGAAAGCAGTACTTC. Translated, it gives CASSLAASGKQYF.

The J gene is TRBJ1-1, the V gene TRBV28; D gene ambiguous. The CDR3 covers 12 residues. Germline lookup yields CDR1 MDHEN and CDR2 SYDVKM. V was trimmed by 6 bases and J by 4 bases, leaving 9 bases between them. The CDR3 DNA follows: TGTGCCAGCAGGACCGGGTCCACTGAAGCTTTCTTT. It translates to CASRTGSTEAFF.

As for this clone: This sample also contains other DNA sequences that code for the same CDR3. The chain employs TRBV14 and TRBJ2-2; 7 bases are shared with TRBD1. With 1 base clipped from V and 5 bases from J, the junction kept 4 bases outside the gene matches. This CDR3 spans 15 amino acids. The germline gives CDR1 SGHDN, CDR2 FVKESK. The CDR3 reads CASSQVGTATGELFF. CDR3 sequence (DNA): TGTGCCAGCAGCCAAGTCGGGACAGCAACCGGGGAGCTGTTTTTT.

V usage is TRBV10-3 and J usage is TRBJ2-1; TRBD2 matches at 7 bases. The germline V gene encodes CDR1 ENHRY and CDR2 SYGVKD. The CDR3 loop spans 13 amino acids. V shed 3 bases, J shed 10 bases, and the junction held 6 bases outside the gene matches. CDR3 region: CAISDGPGGEQFF. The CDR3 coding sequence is TGTGCCATCAGTGACGGGCCCGGGGGGGAGCAGTTCTTC.

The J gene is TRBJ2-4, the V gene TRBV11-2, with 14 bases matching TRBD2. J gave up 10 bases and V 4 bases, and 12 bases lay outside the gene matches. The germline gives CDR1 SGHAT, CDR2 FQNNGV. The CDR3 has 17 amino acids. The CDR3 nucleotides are TGTGCCAGCAGCTATCTTCCGGGACTAGCGGGGGAGGGGATTCAGTACTTC. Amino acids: CASSYLPGLAGEGIQYF.

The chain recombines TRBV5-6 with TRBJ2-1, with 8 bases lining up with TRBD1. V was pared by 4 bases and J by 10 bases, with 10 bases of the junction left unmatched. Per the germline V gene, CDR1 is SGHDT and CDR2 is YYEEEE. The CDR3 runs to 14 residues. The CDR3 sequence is CASSRTGQGDEQFF. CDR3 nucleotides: TGTGCCAGCAGCCGGACTGGACAGGGAGACGAGCAGTTCTTC.

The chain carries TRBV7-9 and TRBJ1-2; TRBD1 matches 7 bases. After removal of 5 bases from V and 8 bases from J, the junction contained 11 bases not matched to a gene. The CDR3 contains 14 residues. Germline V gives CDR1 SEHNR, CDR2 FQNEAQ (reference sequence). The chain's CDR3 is CASSVGDRVEGYTF. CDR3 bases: TGTGCCAGCAGCGTAGGAGACAGGGTGGAGGGCTACACCTTC.

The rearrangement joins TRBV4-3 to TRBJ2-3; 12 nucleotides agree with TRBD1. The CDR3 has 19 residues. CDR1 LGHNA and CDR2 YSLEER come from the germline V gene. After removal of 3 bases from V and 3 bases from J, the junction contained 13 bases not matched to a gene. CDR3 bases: TGCGCCAGCAGCCAGGAGGGCCGGGACAGGGGGCGGGGAACAGATACGCAGTATTTT. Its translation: CASSQEGRDRGRGTDTQYF.

The CDR3: CSVGQVNTGELFF. Here the CDR3 DNA reads TGCAGCGTTGGACAGGTGAACACCGGGGAGCTGTTTTTT. This chain uses TRBV29-1 with TRBJ2-2, with D tentatively TRBD1 (6 bases). Germline CDR1 SQVTM, CDR2 ANQGSEA. This CDR3 comprises 13 residues. V was clipped by 4 bases and J by 1 base, with 7 bases between them.

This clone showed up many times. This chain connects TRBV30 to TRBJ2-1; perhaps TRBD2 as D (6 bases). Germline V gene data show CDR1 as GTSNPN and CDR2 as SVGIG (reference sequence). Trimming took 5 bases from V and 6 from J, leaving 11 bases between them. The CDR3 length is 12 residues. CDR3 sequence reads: CAWREYPNEQFF. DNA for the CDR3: TGTGCCTGGCGGGAGTACCCCAATGAGCAGTTCTTC. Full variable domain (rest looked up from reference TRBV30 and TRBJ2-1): SQTIHQWPATLVQPVGSPLSLECTVEGTSNPNLYWYRQAAGRGLQLLFYSVGIGQISSEVPQNLSASRPQDRQFILSSKKLLLSDSGFYLCAWREYPNEQFFGPGTRLTVL.

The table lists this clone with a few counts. This CDR3 is CASSLVRGPFTDTQYF. As DNA, the CDR3 is TGTGCCAGCAGCTTAGTTAGGGGGCCCTTCACAGATACGCAGTATTTT. The rearrangement links TRBV7-2 to TRBJ2-3; 7 nucleotides line up with TRBD1. The CDR3 is 16 residues long. In germline, CDR1 is SGHTA, CDR2 FQGNSA. The trim removed 1 base at V and 2 bases at J, leaving 6 bases unmatched.

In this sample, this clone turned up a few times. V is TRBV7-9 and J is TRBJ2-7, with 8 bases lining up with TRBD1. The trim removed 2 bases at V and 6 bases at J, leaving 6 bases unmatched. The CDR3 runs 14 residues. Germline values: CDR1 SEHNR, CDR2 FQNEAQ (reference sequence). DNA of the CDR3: TGTGCCAGCAGCTTATGGGACGACAGGGGCGAGCAGTACTTC. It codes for CASSLWDDRGEQYF.

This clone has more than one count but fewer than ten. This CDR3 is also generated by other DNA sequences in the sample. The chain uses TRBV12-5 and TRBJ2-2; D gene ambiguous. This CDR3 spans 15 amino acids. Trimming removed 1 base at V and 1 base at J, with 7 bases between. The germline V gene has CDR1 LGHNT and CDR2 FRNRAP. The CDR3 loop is CASGLGHLNTGELFF. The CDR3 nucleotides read TGTGCTAGTGGTTTGGGACACTTGAACACCGGGGAGCTGTTTTTT.

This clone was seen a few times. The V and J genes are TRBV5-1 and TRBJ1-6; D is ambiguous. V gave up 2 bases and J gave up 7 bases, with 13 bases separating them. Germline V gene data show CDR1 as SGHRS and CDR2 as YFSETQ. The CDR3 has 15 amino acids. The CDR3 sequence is CASSLGGIGNSPLHF. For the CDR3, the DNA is TGCGCCAGCAGCTTAGGAGGGATCGGAAATTCACCCCTCCACTTT.

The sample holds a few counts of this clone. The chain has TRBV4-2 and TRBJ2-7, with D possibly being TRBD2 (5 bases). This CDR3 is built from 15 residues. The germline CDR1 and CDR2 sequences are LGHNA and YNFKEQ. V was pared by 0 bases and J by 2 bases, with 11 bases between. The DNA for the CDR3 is TGTGCCAGCAGCCAAGAAGAGGGTCCTACCTACGAGCAGTACTTC. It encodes CASSQEEGPTYEQYF.

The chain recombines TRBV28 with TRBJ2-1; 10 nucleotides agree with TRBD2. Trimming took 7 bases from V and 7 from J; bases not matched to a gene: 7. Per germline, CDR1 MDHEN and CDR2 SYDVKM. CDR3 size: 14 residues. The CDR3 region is CASKVLAGRNEQFF. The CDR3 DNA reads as TGTGCCAGCAAGGTACTAGCGGGAAGGAATGAGCAGTTCTTC.